This TCR beta chain was retrieved from a study of OX40 agonist ivuxolimab in advanced cancers. Overall study: With ivuxolimab, an agonistic anti-OX40 (CD134) antibody, patients were treated. At doses from 0.01 to 10 mg/kg, patients were given intravenous ivuxolimab every 2 weeks. Study results and caveats: CD4+ T cells averaged fewer expanded clones than CD8+ T cells.

Profiling relied on immunoSEQ multiplex PCR, and the TCRdb table lists in-frame clones only, not all of them. Among about 34,000 clones listed, around 79% were seen once. With respect to this clone: Its antigen is currently unknown.

The CDR3 is 14 amino acids. Germline-derived CDR1 and CDR2 are MGHRA and YSYEKL. Trimming pared 5 bases from V and 7 bases from J, leaving 18 bases between. This receptor was obtained from an adult with an advanced solid tumor such as melanoma, head and neck, liver or kidney cancer. The chain recombines TRBV4-1 with TRBJ2-7; the D gene is possibly TRBD2 (6 bases). The source material was CD4+ or CD8+ T cells sorted from blood, sampled in a trial of the OX40 agonist ivuxolimab. CDR3 sequence reads: CASSSGRDLREQYF. The CDR3 DNA reads as TGCGCCAGCAGCAGTGGGCGGGACCTCCGGGAGCAGTACTTC.